The 7 T cell receptor beta chains below come from one sample, sequenced in a study of cytomegalovirus exposure and HLA in healthy donors (dated by TCRdb to 2017 to 2019). Library preparation employed the immunoSEQ multiplex PCR assay. A mixture of 60 forward primers for TCR Vbeta segments and 13 reverse primers for TCR Jbeta segments was used in the multiplex PCR. The table comes from immuneACCESS by way of TCRdb, which keeps in-frame sequences with V and J called. Part of the clones is missing from these tables; in studies checked, under half for an unresolved V gene and the rest for unknown reasons. The sample table holds about 150,000 clones, of which less than 10% were seen once. Under 2% of the sample lies in the top ten. The sequencing sample was made of PBMCs. All receptors derive from a man in his fifties in good health and CMV-seronegative.

This clone has a handful of counts. This chain joins TRBV5-4 and TRBJ1-5; D is possibly TRBD1 (6 bases). V lost 4 bases to trimming and J lost 1 base, with 9 bases between them. This CDR3 is built from 14 residues. Germline CDR1 reads SGHNT; CDR2 reads YYREEE (reference sequence). This CDR3 reads CASSNGQSNQPQHF. In DNA form, the CDR3 reads TGTGCCAGCAGCAACGGACAGAGCAATCAGCCCCAGCATTTT.

This clone was observed a few times. The V and J genes are TRBV11-1 and TRBJ2-5; 7 positions match TRBD1. The J segment lost 4 bases and the V segment lost 0 bases, leaving 8 bases of the junction unmatched. The CDR3 loop spans 16 amino acids. Per the germline V gene, CDR1 is SGHAT and CDR2 is FQDESV (reference sequence). As DNA, the CDR3 is TGTGCCAGCAGCTTAGCGACAGGGTCAATGGGAGAGACCCAGTACTTC. Encoded protein: CASSLATGSMGETQYF.

Only a few counts were recorded for this clone. The gene calls are TRBV6-6 and TRBJ1-2; 10 positions agree with TRBD1. The CDR3 is made up of 14 amino acids. After removal of 8 bases from V and 5 bases from J, the junction contained 8 bases not matched to a gene. Germline V CDR1 and CDR2: MNHNY, SVGAGI (reference sequence). CDR3 loop: CASYRQGAGYGYTF. Written as DNA, the CDR3 is TGTGCCAGCTATCGACAGGGGGCGGGATATGGCTACACCTTC.

In this sample, this clone turned up a few times. The CDR3 coding sequence is TGTGCCAGCAGTTATGACAGGGCGAACACTGAAGCTTTCTTT. Its translation is CASSYDRANTEAFF. The V call is TRBV6-6, the J call TRBJ1-1; the match to TRBD1 covers 7 bases. This CDR3 comprises 14 residues. Germline assignment: CDR1 MNHNY and CDR2 SVGAGI (reference sequence). Trimming at V came to 3 bases and at J to 1 base, leaving 2 bases not matched to a gene.

The chain uses TRBV27 and TRBJ2-7, with 8 bases lining up with TRBD2. The CDR3 loop spans 15 amino acids. V shed 2 bases and J 6 bases; nucleotides not matched to a gene: 9. Germline V gene sequence: CDR1 MNHEY, CDR2 SMNVEV (reference sequence). This CDR3 is CASSLKAGGYSEQYF. DNA for the CDR3: TGTGCCAGCAGTTTAAAGGCGGGAGGTTATTCCGAGCAGTACTTC.

This clone has only one observation. Here the CDR3 reads CASSPGMNYEQYF. CDR3 nucleotides: TGTGCCAGCAGCCCCGGGATGAACTACGAGCAGTACTTC. The rearrangement joins TRBV9 to TRBJ2-7; possible D gene TRBD2, 5 bases. The germline V gene has CDR1 SGDLS and CDR2 YYNGEE. Trimming took 4 bases from V and 3 from J, leaving 11 bases between them. This CDR3 is 13 amino acids long. The entire variable domain, with the rest obtained from reference TRBV9 and TRBJ2-7, is as follows: DSGVTQTPKHLITATGQRVTLRCSPRSGDLSVYWYQQSLDQGLQFLIQYYNGEERAKGNILERFSAQQFPDLHSELNLSSLELGDSALYFCASSPGMNYEQYFGPGTRLTVT.

The sample holds a few counts of this clone. This chain joins TRBV4-1 and TRBJ1-5, with D uncertain. Germline CDR1 reads MGHRA; CDR2 reads YSYEKL. The CDR3 consists of 13 residues. Trimming shortened V by 5 bases and J by 6 bases, and 11 bases separated the two germline ends. The CDR3 protein is CASSVTAGQPQHF. The CDR3 nucleotides are TGCGCCAGCAGCGTCACGGCAGGTCAGCCCCAGCATTTT.